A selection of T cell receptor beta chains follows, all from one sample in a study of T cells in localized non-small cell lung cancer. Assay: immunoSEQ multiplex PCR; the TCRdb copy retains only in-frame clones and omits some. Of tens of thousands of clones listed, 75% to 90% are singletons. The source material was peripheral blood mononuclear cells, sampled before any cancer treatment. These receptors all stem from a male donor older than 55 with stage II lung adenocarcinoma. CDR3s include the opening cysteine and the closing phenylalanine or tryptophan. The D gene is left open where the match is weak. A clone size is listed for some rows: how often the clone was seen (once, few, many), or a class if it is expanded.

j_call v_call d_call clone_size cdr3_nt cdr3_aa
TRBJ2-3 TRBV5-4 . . TGTGCCAGCAGCTTGGATCTCAGCACAGATACGCAGTATTTT CASSLDLSTDTQYF
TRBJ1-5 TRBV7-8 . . TGTGCCAGCAGCTTAGGTGGGGTGTATAGCAATCAGCCCCAGCATTTT CASSLGGVYSNQPQHF
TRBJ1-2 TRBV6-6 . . TGTGCCAGCAGTTACGGGAGAGTAAACTATGGCTACACCTTC CASSYGRVNYGYTF
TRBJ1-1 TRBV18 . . TGTGCCAGCTCACCAACCGAGGGACCCCAGGGCACTGAAGCTTTCTTT CASSPTEGPQGTEAFF
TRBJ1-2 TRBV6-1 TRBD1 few TGTGCCAGCCGGAGTCTCGACAGGGGCATCTATGGCTACACCTTC CASRSLDRGIYGYTF
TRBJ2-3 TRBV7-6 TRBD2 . TGTGCCAGCAGCTTCGCCCCCGGGAGGGGGGGCACAGATACGCAGTATTTT CASSFAPGRGGTDTQYF
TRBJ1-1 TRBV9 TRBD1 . TGTGCCAGCAGCGCCCGTCCCGGACAGGGCGAAGCTTTCTTT CASSARPGQGEAFF
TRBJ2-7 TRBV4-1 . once TGCGCCAGCAGCCCGTCGACAGGCAGAGTAGGGAGTGGGTACGAGCAGTACTTC CASSPSTGRVGSGYEQYF
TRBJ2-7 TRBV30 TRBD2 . TGTGCCTGGACTAGCGGGAGCTCCTACGAGCAGTACTTC CAWTSGSSYEQYF
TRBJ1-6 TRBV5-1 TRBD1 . TGCGCCAGCAGCTTGGGGTTGACAGGGTCCAATAATTCACCCCTCCACTTT CASSLGLTGSNNSPLHF
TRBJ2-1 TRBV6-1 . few TGTGCCAGCAGTGAACCCCAACGTACGGATGAGCAGTTCTTC CASSEPQRTDEQFF
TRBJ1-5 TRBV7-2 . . TGTGCCAGCAGCTTAGGGGGGCGAAATCAGCCCCAGCATTTT CASSLGGRNQPQHF
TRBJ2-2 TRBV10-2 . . TGCGCCTCACTGTTAGAGGGGGTCACCGGGGAGCTGTTTTTT CASLLEGVTGELFF
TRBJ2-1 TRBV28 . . TGTGCCACCTTTCCTATAGGAGTTCACAATGAGCAGTTCTTC CATFPIGVHNEQFF
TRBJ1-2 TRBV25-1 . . TGTGCCAGCAGTGGGGGAAGGGCTAGGGGCTATGGCTACACCTTC CASSGGRARGYGYTF
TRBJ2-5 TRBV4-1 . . TGCGCCAGCAGCCAAACTAAGGGCCGCCACGAAGAGACCCAGTACTTC CASSQTKGRHEETQYF
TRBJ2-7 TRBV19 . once TGTGCCAGTAGCGGCGGATCTACTCCGGGATCGGGGGAGCAGTACTTC CASSGGSTPGSGEQYF
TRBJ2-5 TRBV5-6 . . TGTGCCAGCAACCTGGCCCCAGGACTCCAAGAGACCCAGTACTTC CASNLAPGLQETQYF
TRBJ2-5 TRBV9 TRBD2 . TGTGCCAGCACCACCGGGGGGGTTGAGGGGACCCAGTACTTC CASTTGGVEGTQYF
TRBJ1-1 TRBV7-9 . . TGTGCCAGCAGCTTAGCTTCTCGCGCGGCAGAAGCTTTCTTT CASSLASRAAEAFF
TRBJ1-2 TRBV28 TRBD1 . TGTGCCAGCAGTCAGACAGGGTATTATGGCTACACCTTC CASSQTGYYGYTF
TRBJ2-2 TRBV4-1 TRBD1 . TGCGCCAGCAGCCAACTCCCCGGGACAGGGCTCGGGGAGCTGTTTTTT CASSQLPGTGLGELFF
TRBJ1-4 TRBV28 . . TGTGCCACCCGAAGGGGTATTAATGAAAAACTGTTTTTT CATRRGINEKLFF
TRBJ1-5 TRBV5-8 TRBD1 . TGTGCCAGCAGCCCCGGCCGGGACAGCCAAGGGAATCAGCCCCAGCATTTT CASSPGRDSQGNQPQHF
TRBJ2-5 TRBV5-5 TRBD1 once TGTGCCAGCAGCGCGGGACAGGGGGGCGCGACCCAGTACTTC CASSAGQGGATQYF
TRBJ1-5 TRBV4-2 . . TGTGCCAGCAGCCCGGAGGGACAATCTAATAGCAATCAGCCCCAGCATTTT CASSPEGQSNSNQPQHF
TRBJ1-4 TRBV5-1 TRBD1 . TGCGCCAGCAGCTCCGAGGGGACAGGTCATGAAAAACTGTTTTTT CASSSEGTGHEKLFF